Listed below are T cell receptor beta chains from one sample, sequenced in a study of blood T cell repertoires in COVID-19. Profiling relied on immunoSEQ multiplex PCR, and the TCRdb table lists in-frame clones only, not all of them. Of about 150,000 clones listed, 84% were seen once; the top ten hold 35% to 45%. The sequencing sample was made of peripheral blood. The receptors stem from a human donor in a cohort sampled during active COVID-19. Both conserved end residues are part of each CDR3. Each record gives: J gene, V gene, CDR3 protein.

>TRBJ2-7|TRBV2
CASRGTSGGSTYEQYF
>TRBJ2-3|TRBV19
CASSAGTLTDTQYF
>TRBJ2-7|TRBV7-2
CASSSDSTEQYF
>TRBJ1-1|TRBV29-1
CSGGTGEAFF
>TRBJ1-4|TRBV27
CASPWALSVFF
>TRBJ2-2|TRBV7-9
CASSPSGTGGSGELFF
>TRBJ1-6|TRBV3-1/TRBV3-2
CASSQGSGMPLHF
>TRBJ2-3|TRBV5-1
CASRLGLKSTDTQYF
>TRBJ1-5|TRBV19
CASSIDGGAINQPQHF
>TRBJ2-2|TRBV12-5
CASGLAVSGSGTGELFF
>TRBJ2-7|TRBV11-2
CASSLTQGPYEQYF
>TRBJ2-3|TRBV14
CASSQEFGEGTDTQYF
>TRBJ1-1|TRBV18
CASSFDRERTEAFF
>TRBJ2-5|TRBV27
CASSFGRAYPTQYF
>TRBJ2-1|TRBV6-5
CASRGSGGLYNEQFF
>TRBJ1-4|TRBV2
CASSDPSREKLFF
>TRBJ2-3|TRBV10-3
CAISESTGGVSTDTQYF
>TRBJ2-5|TRBV30
CAGGQGRSQETQYF
>TRBJ2-5|TRBV6-1
CASSVFGTGFQETQYF
>TRBJ1-1|TRBV15
CATSRARGNTEAFF
>TRBJ2-5|TRBV2
CASRSRGAQETQYF
>TRBJ1-2|TRBV10-3
CAISEGTGNFYGYTF
>TRBJ2-6|TRBV3-1/TRBV3-2
CASSLRTSGRRTGANVLTF
>TRBJ1-2|TRBV12-3/TRBV12-4
CASSFNTNYGYTF